The 14 T cell receptor beta chains below all came from one sample that was sequenced in a study of blood T cell repertoires in COVID-19. Repertoires were generated with immunoSEQ multiplex PCR, while TCRdb's copy carries only in-frame clones and drops some. The sample shows fewer than 250,000 clones, about nine tenths of them seen only once. The sequenced material came from peripheral blood. The receptor source for this set is a woman between 55 and 75 years old who had recovered from COVID-19.

This chain connects TRBV4-2 to TRBJ1-3, with 9 bases lining up with TRBD1. J was trimmed by 4 bases and V by 3 bases; bases with no gene match: 10. The CDR3 is made up of 17 amino acids. The V gene's germline CDR1 is LGHNA and CDR2 YNFKEQ. CDR3 coding DNA: TGTGCCAGCAGCCATTTCGCACAGGGGGCATCAGGAAACACCATATATTTT. Its translation: CASSHFAQGASGNTIYF.

This chain connects TRBV18 to TRBJ1-6; TRBD1 might be the D (5 bases). CDR3 length: 14 amino acids. Germline-derived CDR1 and CDR2 are KGHSH and LQKENI. Trimming removed 3 bases at V and 7 bases at J, with 10 bases between. The CDR3 loop is CASSPSGLNSPLHF. The DNA for the CDR3 is TGTGCCAGCTCACCTTCAGGGTTGAATTCACCCCTCCACTTT. The full variable domain, with the rest looked up from reference TRBV18 and TRBJ1-6, is NAGVMQNPRHLVRRRGQEARLRCSPMKGHSHVYWYRQLPEEGLKFMVYLQKENIIDESGMPKERFSAEFPKEGPSILRIQQVVRGDSAAYFCASSPSGLNSPLHFGNGTRLTVT.

The V and J genes are TRBV29-1 and TRBJ1-2, with D unresolved. Germline-derived CDR1 and CDR2 are SQVTM and ANQGSEA. The CDR3 spans 12 residues. Trimming removed 4 bases at V and 1 base at J, with 7 bases between. The CDR3 DNA reads TGCAGCGTTGCTCAGATTAACTATGGCTACACCTTC. This sequence encodes CSVAQINYGYTF. Looking up the rest from reference TRBV29-1 and TRBJ1-2 gives the full variable domain: SAVISQKPSRDICQRGTSLTIQCQVDSQVTMMFWYRQQPGQSLTLIATANQGSEATYESGFVIDKFPISRPNLTFSTLTVSNMSPEDSSIYLCSVAQINYGYTFGSGTRLTVV.

The chain uses TRBV7-2 and TRBJ2-2, with D perhaps matching TRBD2 (5 bases). The CDR3 is 15 residues long. Germline CDR1 is SGHTA and CDR2 is FQGNSA. The V and J ends lost 2 bases and 4 bases respectively, with 11 bases between them. CDR3: CASSLTSSRTGELFF. The CDR3 region has the DNA TGTGCCAGCAGCTTAACTAGTAGTCGCACCGGGGAGCTGTTTTTT. The full variable domain, completed using reference TRBV7-2 and TRBJ2-2, is GAGVSQSPSNKVTEKGKDVELRCDPISGHTALYWYRQSLGQGLEFLIYFQGNSAPDKSGLPSDRFSAERTGGSVSTLTIQRTQQEDSAVYLCASSLTSSRTGELFFGEGSRLTVL.

This clone was counted a single time. A junction end diverges from the germline sequence, so it may reflect a read error. The chain recombines TRBV5-5 with TRBJ2-1; TRBD2 agrees at 7 bases. Germline loops: CDR1 SGHKS, CDR2 YYEKEE (reference sequence). CDR3 length equals 12 residues. As DNA, the CDR3 is TGTGCCAGCAGCTTGGGCGGGAGTCGGGAGCTCTTC. This sequence encodes CASSLGGSRELF.

V is TRBV2 and J is TRBJ1-1; 10 positions match TRBD1. Unmatched junction bases numbered 7, after V lost 7 bases and J lost 5 bases. CDR1 and CDR2 from the germline V gene are SNHLY and FYNNEI. This CDR3 region has 14 residues. CDR3 in DNA: TGTGCCAGCACTCGGGACAGGGGCCGGACTGAAGCTTTCTTT. Amino acid sequence: CASTRDRGRTEAFF.

CDR3 protein: CASRVSGTGGTEAFF. CDR3 sequence (DNA): TGCGCCAGCAGGGTCAGCGGGACAGGTGGCACTGAAGCTTTCTTT. This sequence joins TRBV5-1 and TRBJ1-1; 8 nucleotides agree with TRBD1. Germline CDR1 is SGHRS and CDR2 is YFSETQ. J was trimmed by 4 bases and V by 5 bases; bases with no gene match: 10. The CDR3 has 15 residues.

The V call is TRBV3-1 (or the pseudogene TRBV3-2), the J call TRBJ2-5; D is unresolved. Trimming removed 0 bases at V and 5 bases at J, with 13 bases between. The CDR3 has 15 amino acids. Looked up from germline, CDR1 is LGHDT and CDR2 is YNNKEL (reference sequence). The CDR3 coding sequence is TGTGCCAGCAGCCAAGATTGGTCATTCCGGGAGACCCAGTACTTC. The encoded protein is CASSQDWSFRETQYF.

The genes are TRBV5-1 and TRBJ2-7, with 7 bases matching TRBD1. Trimming cost V 4 bases and J 3 bases; bases outside gene matches: 4. The CDR3 has 13 residues. Looked up from germline, CDR1 is SGHRS and CDR2 is YFSETQ. The DNA for the CDR3 is TGCGCCAGCAGCCAGGGACAGAACTACGAGCAGTACTTC. As protein: CASSQGQNYEQYF.

This clone appeared once. CDR3 loop: CASSGGLNTDTQYF. CDR3 in DNA: TGCGCCAGCAGCGGGGGACTCAACACAGATACGCAGTATTTT. The V call is TRBV5-1, the J call TRBJ2-3; possible D gene TRBD2, 6 bases. This CDR3 contains 14 residues. The V end lost 4 bases, the J end lost 2 bases, and 11 bases lay between the germline ends. The germline CDR1 and CDR2 sequences are SGHRS and YFSETQ.

The chain carries TRBV29-1 and TRBJ1-1; D gene uncertain. Germline loops: CDR1 SQVTM, CDR2 ANQGSEA. Trimming took 7 bases from V and 0 from J, leaving 9 bases between them. The CDR3 spans 12 residues. Written as DNA, the CDR3 is TGCAGCGGAAGGGAGCTGAACACTGAAGCTTTCTTT. This encodes CSGRELNTEAFF. Full variable domain (missing parts from reference TRBV29-1 and TRBJ1-1): SAVISQKPSRDICQRGTSLTIQCQVDSQVTMMFWYRQQPGQSLTLIATANQGSEATYESGFVIDKFPISRPNLTFSTLTVSNMSPEDSSIYLCSGRELNTEAFFGQGTRLTVV.

The chain combines TRBV7-2 with TRBJ1-1; 8 bases align to TRBD1. This CDR3 contains 16 residues. The V and J ends lost 5 bases and 6 bases, in that order; junction bases with no gene match: 14. Germline V gene lookup returns CDR1 SGHTA and CDR2 FQGNSA. CDR3 sequence reads: CASSALPDRVYSEAFF. The CDR3 region has the DNA TGTGCCAGCAGCGCGCTCCCGGACAGGGTTTATTCTGAAGCTTTCTTT.

This clone was seen only a few times. The V and J genes are TRBV15 and TRBJ2-1; possible D gene TRBD2, 7 bases. The CDR3 spans 15 residues. V was clipped by 5 bases and J by 9 bases, with 20 bases between them. Germline V gene lookup returns CDR1 LNHNV and CDR2 YYDKDF (reference sequence). The DNA of the CDR3 is TGTGCCACCAGCCCTCGGGCGGGGGCGCGCTCTGAGCAGTTCTTC. Translated, it gives CATSPRAGARSEQFF.

This chain joins TRBV4-3 and TRBJ2-5; D might be TRBD1 (6 bases). V was cut by 3 bases and J by 3 bases, with 17 bases left in between. The CDR3 extends over 16 amino acids. Germline CDR1 is LGHNA and CDR2 is YSLEER. The DNA of the CDR3 is TGCGCCAGCAGCCAGAGAGCCGGGACATCAGAAGAGACCCAGTACTTC. Its protein product is CASSQRAGTSEETQYF.